A few counts support the clone carrying this T cell receptor beta chain. Its antigen is as yet unknown. Trimming took off 5 bases at V and 7 bases at J, with 9 bases between the two ends. The germline V gene encodes CDR1 ENHRY and CDR2 SYGVKD. The CDR3 contains 12 residues. These data belong to a study of CD8 T cells in ankylosing spondylitis. General study points: With a CD8+ phenotype, disease-linked clones were relatively rare in peripheral blood. A TCR beta motif of several highly homologous variants seemed to mark ankylosing spondylitis blood. It was reported that disease-linked clones were significantly enriched in matched ankylosing spondylitis synovial fluid.

TCRdb used MiXCR to reprocess the 5' RACE reads, holding one entry per CDR3 protein. The table shows approximately 550,000 distinct CDR3 sequences, with approximately 11% occurring only once. The origin of this receptor is a male donor with ankylosing spondylitis. Material for sequencing was blood, either unsorted or a sorted T cell fraction (not recorded which). The chain employs TRBV10-3 and TRBJ2-1; D gene uncertain. CDR3 sequence: CAISPGSNEQFF. As DNA, the CDR3 is TGTGCCATCAGTCCCGGATCTAATGAGCAGTTCTTC.